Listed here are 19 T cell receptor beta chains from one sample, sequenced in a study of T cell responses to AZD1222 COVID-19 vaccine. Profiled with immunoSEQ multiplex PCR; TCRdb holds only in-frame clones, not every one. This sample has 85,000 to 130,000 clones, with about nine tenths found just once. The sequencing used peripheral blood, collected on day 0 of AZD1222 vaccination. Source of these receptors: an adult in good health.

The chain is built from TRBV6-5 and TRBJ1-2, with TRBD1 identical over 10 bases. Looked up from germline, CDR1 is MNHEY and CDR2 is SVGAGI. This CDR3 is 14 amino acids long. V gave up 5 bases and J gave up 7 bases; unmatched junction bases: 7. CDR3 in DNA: TGTGCCAGCAGTCCAGGGCGGACAGGGGGTGGCTACACCTTC. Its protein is CASSPGRTGGGYTF.

CDR3 amino acids: CSVYAGTPLESYTF. DNA of the CDR3: TGCAGCGTTTACGCCGGGACGCCCCTGGAGAGCTACACCTTC. The rearrangement uses TRBV29-1 and TRBJ1-2; maybe TRBD1 (5 bases). The ends were cut back, 5 bases at V and 9 bases at J, with 22 bases in the middle. Germline V gene sequence: CDR1 SQVTM, CDR2 ANQGSEA. CDR3 size: 14 residues.

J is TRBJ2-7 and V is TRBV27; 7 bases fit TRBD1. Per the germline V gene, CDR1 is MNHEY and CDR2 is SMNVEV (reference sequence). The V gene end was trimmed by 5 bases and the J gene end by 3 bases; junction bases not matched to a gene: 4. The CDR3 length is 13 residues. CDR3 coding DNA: TGTGCCAGCAGTCCAGGGGGTTACTACGAGCAGTACTTC. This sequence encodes CASSPGGYYEQYF.

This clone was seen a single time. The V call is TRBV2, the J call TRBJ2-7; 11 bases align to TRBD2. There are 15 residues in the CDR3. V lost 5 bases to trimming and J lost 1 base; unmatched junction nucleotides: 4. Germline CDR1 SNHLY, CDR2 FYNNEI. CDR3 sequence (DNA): TGTGCCAGCAGTCCTAGCGGGGGGCTTTCCTACGAGCAGTACTTC. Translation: CASSPSGGLSYEQYF.

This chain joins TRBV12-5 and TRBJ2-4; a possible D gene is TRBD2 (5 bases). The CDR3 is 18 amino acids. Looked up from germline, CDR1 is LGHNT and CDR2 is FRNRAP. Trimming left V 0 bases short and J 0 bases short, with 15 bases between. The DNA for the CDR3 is TGTGCTAGTGGTTTGGTACGTAGAGGACTGCTAGCCAAAAACATTCAGTACTTC. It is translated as CASGLVRRGLLAKNIQYF.

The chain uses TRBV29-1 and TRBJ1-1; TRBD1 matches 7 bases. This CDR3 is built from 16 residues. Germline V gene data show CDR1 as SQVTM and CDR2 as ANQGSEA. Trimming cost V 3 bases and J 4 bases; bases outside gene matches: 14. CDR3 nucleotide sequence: TGCAGCGTTGAGGGCCGGGGAGGGGGCGCGGGCACTGAAGCTTTCTTT. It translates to CSVEGRGGGAGTEAFF.

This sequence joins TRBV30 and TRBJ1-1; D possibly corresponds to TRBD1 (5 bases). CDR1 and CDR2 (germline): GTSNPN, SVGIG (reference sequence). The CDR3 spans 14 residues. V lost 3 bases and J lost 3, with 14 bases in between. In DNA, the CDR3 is TGTGCCTGGAGCCCGACGGGGGGGTACACTGAAGCTTTCTTT. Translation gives CAWSPTGGYTEAFF.

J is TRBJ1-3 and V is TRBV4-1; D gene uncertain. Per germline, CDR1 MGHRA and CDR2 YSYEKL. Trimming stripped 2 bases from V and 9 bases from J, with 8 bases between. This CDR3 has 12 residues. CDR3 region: CASSQPQGTIYF. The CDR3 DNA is TGCGCCAGCAGCCAACCCCAAGGCACCATATATTTT.

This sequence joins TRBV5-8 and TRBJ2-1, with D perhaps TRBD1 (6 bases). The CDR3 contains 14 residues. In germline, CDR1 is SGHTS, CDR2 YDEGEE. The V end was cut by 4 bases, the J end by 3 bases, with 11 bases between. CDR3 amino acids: CASSPGQIYNEQFF. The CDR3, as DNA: TGTGCCAGCAGCCCTGGACAGATCTACAATGAGCAGTTCTTC.

The CDR3 bases are TGCGCCAGCAGCCCCGCACAGGGTCTCTCATACGAGCAGTACTTC. It yields the protein CASSPAQGLSYEQYF. V gene TRBV5-1 combines with J gene TRBJ2-7; a possible D gene is TRBD1 (6 bases). This CDR3 is 15 amino acids long. CDR1 is SGHRS and CDR2 is YFSETQ in the germline V gene. Trimming removed 4 bases from V and 4 bases from J, with 18 bases in between.

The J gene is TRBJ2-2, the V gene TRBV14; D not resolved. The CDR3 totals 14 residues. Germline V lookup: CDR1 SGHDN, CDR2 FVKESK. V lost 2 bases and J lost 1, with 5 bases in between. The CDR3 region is CASSQQLNTGELFF. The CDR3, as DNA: TGTGCCAGCAGCCAACAATTGAACACCGGGGAGCTGTTTTTT.

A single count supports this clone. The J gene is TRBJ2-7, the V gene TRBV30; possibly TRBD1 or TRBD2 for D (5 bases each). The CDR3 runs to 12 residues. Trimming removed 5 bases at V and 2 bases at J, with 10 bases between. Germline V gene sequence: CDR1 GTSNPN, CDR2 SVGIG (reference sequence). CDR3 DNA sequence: TGTGCCTGGGGGGACGGACCCTACGAGCAGTACTTC. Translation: CAWGDGPYEQYF.

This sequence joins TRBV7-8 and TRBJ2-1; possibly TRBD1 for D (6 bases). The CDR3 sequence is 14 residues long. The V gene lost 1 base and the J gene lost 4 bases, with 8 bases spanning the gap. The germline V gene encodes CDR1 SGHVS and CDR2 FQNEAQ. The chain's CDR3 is CASSLEDSYNEQFF. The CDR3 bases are TGTGCCAGCAGCTTAGAGGACAGTTACAATGAGCAGTTCTTC. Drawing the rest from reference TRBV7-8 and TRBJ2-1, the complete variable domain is GAGVSQSPRYKVAKRGQDVALRCDPISGHVSLFWYQQALGQGPEFLTYFQNEAQLDKSGLPSDRFFAERPEGSVSTLKIQRTQQEDSAVYLCASSLEDSYNEQFFGPGTRLTVL.

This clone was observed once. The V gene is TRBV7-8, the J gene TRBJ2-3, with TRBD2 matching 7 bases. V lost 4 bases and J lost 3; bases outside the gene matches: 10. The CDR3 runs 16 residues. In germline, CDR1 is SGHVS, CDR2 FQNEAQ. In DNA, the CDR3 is TGTGCCAGCAGCTCTAGAATCATGGGGGGGACAGATACGCAGTATTTT. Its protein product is CASSSRIMGGTDTQYF. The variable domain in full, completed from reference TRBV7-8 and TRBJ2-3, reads GAGVSQSPRYKVAKRGQDVALRCDPISGHVSLFWYQQALGQGPEFLTYFQNEAQLDKSGLPSDRFFAERPEGSVSTLKIQRTQQEDSAVYLCASSSRIMGGTDTQYFGPGTRLTVL.

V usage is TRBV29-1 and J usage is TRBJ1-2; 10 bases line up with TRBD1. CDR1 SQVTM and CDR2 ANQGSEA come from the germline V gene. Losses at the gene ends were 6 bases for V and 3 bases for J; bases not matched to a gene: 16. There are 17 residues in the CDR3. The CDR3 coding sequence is TGCAGCGTGCTGACCGGGACAGGGGCGCTGAGGGACTATGGCTACACCTTC. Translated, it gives CSVLTGTGALRDYGYTF. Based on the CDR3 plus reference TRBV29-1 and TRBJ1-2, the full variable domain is SAVISQKPSRDICQRGTSLTIQCQVDSQVTMMFWYRQQPGQSLTLIATANQGSEATYESGFVIDKFPISRPNLTFSTLTVSNMSPEDSSIYLCSVLTGTGALRDYGYTFGSGTRLTVV.

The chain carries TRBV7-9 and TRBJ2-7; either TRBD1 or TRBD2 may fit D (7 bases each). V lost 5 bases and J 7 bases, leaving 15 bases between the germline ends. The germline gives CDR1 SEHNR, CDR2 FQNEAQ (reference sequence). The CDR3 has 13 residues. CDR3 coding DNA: TGTGCCAGCAGCCCAGGGGGGGAGAGGGAGCAGTACTTC. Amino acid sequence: CASSPGGEREQYF.

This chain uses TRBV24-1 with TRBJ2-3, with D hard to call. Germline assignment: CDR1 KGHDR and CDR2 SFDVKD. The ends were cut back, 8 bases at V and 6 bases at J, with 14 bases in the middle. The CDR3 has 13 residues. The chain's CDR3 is CATMDRVMDTQYF. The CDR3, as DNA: TGTGCCACCATGGATCGGGTTATGGATACGCAGTATTTT.

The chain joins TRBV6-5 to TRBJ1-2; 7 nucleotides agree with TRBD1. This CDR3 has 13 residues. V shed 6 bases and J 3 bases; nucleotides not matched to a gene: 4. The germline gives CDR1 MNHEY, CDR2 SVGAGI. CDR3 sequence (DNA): TGTGCCAGCAGATTAACAGGGGACTATGGCTACACCTTC. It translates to CASRLTGDYGYTF.

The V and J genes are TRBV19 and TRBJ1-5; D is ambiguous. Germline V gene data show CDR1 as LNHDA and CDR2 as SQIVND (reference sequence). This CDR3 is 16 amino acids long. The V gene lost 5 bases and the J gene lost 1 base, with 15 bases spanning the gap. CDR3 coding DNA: TGTGCCAGTAGTCCTCCCCCCGGCCGGAGCAATCAGCCCCAGCATTTT. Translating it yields CASSPPPGRSNQPQHF. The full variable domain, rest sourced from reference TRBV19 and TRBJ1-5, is DGGITQSPKYLFRKEGQNVTLSCEQNLNHDAMYWYRQDPGQGLRLIYYSQIVNDFQKGDIAEGYSVSREKKESFPLTVTSAQKNPTAFYLCASSPPPGRSNQPQHFGDGTRLSIL.